This TCR beta chain was identified during a study of low-dose radiotherapy and immunotherapy resistance in tumors. The overall study: Cyclophosphamide was given intravenously at 200 mg/m2 every two weeks, and each dose came one day before radiation and immunotherapy. Patients took oral aspirin 300 mg daily for four cycles from cycle 1 day 1.

The CDR3 has 16 residues. J gave up 7 bases and V 9 bases, and 16 bases lay outside the gene matches. Germline V gives CDR1 SGHDN, CDR2 FVKESK. Primers targeting TRAV and TRBV primed first-strand cDNA, covering alpha and beta chains. A constant-region primer paired with the V-primer adapter amplified TCRs over about 19 PCR cycles. TCRdb recomputed calls from the reads with MiXCR, one row per CDR3 protein. The sample carries about 82,000 distinct CDR3 sequences, approximately 20% recorded once. This clonotype was observed many times. Time point reported: before trial treatment. The receptor was derived from a male donor with prostate cancer. The chain is built from TRBV14 and TRBJ2-2; 8 nucleotides line up with TRBD1. The specimen comprised PBMCs, sampled before treatment. The CDR3 coding sequence is TGTGCCAGTCCGGAGGACAGGGTTTCTATCGGCGGGGAGCTGTTTTTT. Its translation: CASPEDRVSIGGELFF. Full variable domain (remainder filled in from reference TRBV14 and TRBJ2-2): EAGVTQFPSHSVIEKGQTVTLRCDPISGHDNLYWYRRVMGKEIKFLLHFVKESKQDESGMPNNRFLAERTGGTYSTLKVQPAELEDSGVYFCASPEDRVSIGGELFFGEGSRLTVL.